The 2 T cell receptor beta chains given below trace back to one sample, sequenced in a study of tumour-infiltrating T cells in Burkitt lymphoma. The assay was immunoSEQ multiplex PCR, and TCRdb's table has in-frame clones only and misses some. The sample has 15,000 to 20,000 clones, around four fifths seen once. Input material: tumor tissue. The receptors derive from a human donor with diffuse large B-cell lymphoma.

The chain couples TRBV5-1 to TRBJ2-7, with 14 bases that match TRBD2. This CDR3 is 15 amino acids long. With V trimmed by 4 bases and J by 7 bases, 7 bases remained unmatched. Looked up from germline, CDR1 is SGHRS and CDR2 is YFSETQ. CDR3 nucleotides: TGCGCCAGCAGCCCGGGACTAGCGGGAGTAGGGGAGCAGTACTTC. It codes for CASSPGLAGVGEQYF.

This clone turned up a few times. The chain recombines TRBV13 with TRBJ2-4, with D uncertain. Germline lookup yields CDR1 PRHDT and CDR2 FYEKMQ (reference sequence). The length of the CDR3 is 16 residues. Trimming left V 3 bases short and J 0 bases short, with 12 bases between. The CDR3 sequence: CASSFRNRAAKNIQYF. The CDR3 DNA follows: TGTGCCAGCAGCTTCAGAAACCGGGCAGCCAAAAACATTCAGTACTTC. The whole variable domain, remainder taken from reference TRBV13 and TRBJ2-4, is AAGVIQSPRHLIKEKRETATLKCYPIPRHDTVYWYQQGPGQDPQFLISFYEKMQSDKGSIPDRFSAQQFSDYHSELNMSSLELGDSALYFCASSFRNRAAKNIQYFGAGTRLSVL.